A selection of T cell receptor beta chains follows, all from one sample in a study of T cells after yellow fever vaccination. Using its own MiXCR run on the 5' RACE reads, TCRdb lists one record per CDR3 protein. Of tens of thousands of distinct CDR3 sequences listed, 7.7% are singletons. The specimen comprised CD8+ T cells sorted from PBMCs, sampled on the day of the yellow fever booster vaccination. These receptors all come from a man under 40 who received the YFV17D yellow fever vaccine. Both conserved end residues are part of each CDR3. The D gene is left open where the match is weak. Clone size is given for some rows only: seen once, a few or many times, or a class if the clone is expanded.

j_call | v_call | clone_size | d_call | cdr3_aa | cdr3_nt
TRBJ2-7 | TRBV29-1 | few | TRBD1 | CSVHPGTGNYEQYF | TGCAGCGTTCACCCCGGGACAGGGAACTACGAGCAGTACTTC
TRBJ1-6 | TRBV28 | . | . | CAITVGRLNSPLHF | TGTGCCATTACGGTGGGTCGGCTTAATTCACCCCTCCACTTT
TRBJ2-7 | TRBV6-1 | few | . | CASRGPTTRYEQYF | TGTGCCAGCAGAGGGCCAACTACCCGATACGAGCAGTACTTC
TRBJ2-3 | TRBV18 | many | TRBD1 | CASSPTGQFSGADTQYF | TGTGCCAGCTCACCGACGGGACAGTTCTCGGGCGCAGATACGCAGTATTTT
TRBJ2-3 | TRBV4-3 | . | . | CASSQLTGLSTDTQYF | TGCGCCAGCAGCCAATTAACAGGGTTGAGCACAGATACGCAGTATTTT
TRBJ2-3 | TRBV9 | . | TRBD2 | CASSVGTSSTDTQYF | TGTGCCAGCAGCGTCGGGACTAGCAGCACAGATACGCAGTATTTT
TRBJ1-1 | TRBV5-5 | few | . | CASSLGTGSAEAFF | TGTGCCAGCAGCTTGGGAACCGGGAGCGCTGAAGCTTTCTTT
TRBJ2-7 | TRBV25-1 | few | TRBD2 | CASSPRGTSGFYEQYF | TGTGCCAGCAGTCCACGGGGGACTAGCGGATTCTACGAGCAGTACTTC
TRBJ2-3 | TRBV5-1 | . | TRBD2 | CASSLGLAFPDTQYF | TGCGCCAGCAGCTTGGGACTAGCTTTCCCAGATACGCAGTATTTT
TRBJ2-1 | TRBV20-1 | . | TRBD2 | CSARDGLAGAGEQFF | TGCAGTGCTAGAGATGGCCTAGCGGGCGCAGGCGAGCAGTTCTTC
TRBJ2-1 | TRBV6-2/TRBV6-3 | few | TRBD2 | CASSFRRRLAGNNEQFF | TGTGCCAGCAGTTTTCGCAGGAGACTAGCGGGAAACAATGAGCAGTTCTTC
TRBJ2-1 | TRBV7-9 | . | TRBD1 | CASSRERTGGKEQFF | TGTGCCAGCAGCCGGGAAAGGACAGGGGGAAAGGAGCAGTTCTTC
TRBJ2-1 | TRBV5-1 | few | . | CASHLPRDLSSYNEQFF | TGCGCCAGCCACCTTCCAAGAGACCTTAGCTCCTACAATGAGCAGTTCTTC
TRBJ2-1 | TRBV2 | few | TRBD2 | CASSTAGGPDNEQFF | TGTGCCAGCAGCACAGCGGGAGGGCCGGACAATGAGCAGTTCTTC
TRBJ2-7 | TRBV7-6 | few | TRBD2 | CASSQLAGDYEQYF | TGTGCCAGCAGCCAGTTAGCGGGAGACTACGAGCAGTACTTC
TRBJ1-3 | TRBV4-2 | few | . | CASSQDRLGPGSYSGNTIYF | TGTGCCAGCAGCCAAGATCGGCTCGGCCCGGGATCCTACTCTGGAAACACCATATATTTT
TRBJ1-3 | TRBV2 | few | . | CASRQPKKVTNGNTIYF | TGTGCCAGCAGACAACCTAAAAAAGTGACAAATGGAAACACCATATATTTT
TRBJ2-3 | TRBV7-8 | many | . | CASSLFGGLGDTQYF | TGTGCCAGCAGCTTATTCGGGGGGCTTGGAGATACGCAGTATTTT
TRBJ2-3 | TRBV7-6 | . | TRBD2 | CASSDYLAGGRADTQYF | TGTGCCAGCAGCGACTACCTAGCGGGAGGGCGCGCAGATACGCAGTATTTT
TRBJ1-2 | TRBV12-3/TRBV12-4 | few | . | CASSFEDPNYGYTF | TGTGCCAGCAGTTTCGAGGACCCAAACTATGGCTACACCTTC
TRBJ2-1 | TRBV7-6 | . | TRBD2 | CASSPRSSGSSYNEQFF | TGTGCCAGCAGCCCACGATCTAGCGGGAGTTCCTACAATGAGCAGTTCTTC
TRBJ2-1 | TRBV5-4 | . | TRBD1 | CASSLVTGGARNEQFF | TGTGCCAGCAGCTTGGTGACAGGGGGCGCACGCAATGAGCAGTTCTTC
TRBJ2-7 | TRBV28 | few | . | CASGERVYEQYF | TGTGCCAGCGGCGAACGGGTCTACGAGCAGTACTTC
TRBJ2-3 | TRBV27 | few | . | CASSTTSVGDTQYF | TGTGCCAGCAGTACGACTAGTGTGGGGGATACGCAGTATTTT
TRBJ2-7 | TRBV4-2 | many | TRBD2 | CASSPQRELTHEQYF | TGTGCCAGCAGCCCCCAGCGGGAGCTTACCCACGAGCAGTACTTC
TRBJ2-1 | TRBV20-1 | . | . | CSARAQGGLNEQFF | TGCAGTGCTAGAGCCCAGGGGGGATTGAATGAGCAGTTCTTC
TRBJ2-3 | TRBV12-3/TRBV12-4 | few | . | CASKLEGRSTDTQYF | TGTGCCAGCAAGCTGGAGGGCCGGAGCACAGATACGCAGTATTTT
TRBJ2-2 | TRBV25-1 | few | . | CASTGSTLGGELFF | TGTGCCAGCACAGGGTCTACCCTAGGCGGGGAGCTGTTTTTT
TRBJ1-6 | TRBV27 | few | . | CASSLLAAHSPLHF | TGTGCCAGCAGCTTGCTTGCCGCCCATTCACCCCTCCACTTT
TRBJ2-1 | TRBV13 | . | . | CASSLGPRGGHNEQFF | TGTGCCAGCAGCTTAGGCCCCAGGGGTGGTCACAATGAGCAGTTCTTC
TRBJ2-7 | TRBV4-3 | many | TRBD1 | CASSQDLGTAREQYF | TGCGCCAGCAGCCAAGACCTAGGGACAGCCCGCGAGCAGTACTTC
TRBJ2-2 | TRBV6-1 | many | . | CASTGTDENTGELFF | TGTGCCAGCACGGGGACGGACGAGAACACCGGGGAGCTGTTTTTT
TRBJ2-1 | TRBV20-1 | . | TRBD2 | CSASTGLAAYNEQFF | TGCAGTGCTAGTACGGGACTAGCGGCCTACAATGAGCAGTTCTTC
TRBJ2-1 | TRBV2 | . | . | CASSPLAGICNEQFF | TGTGCCAGCAGTCCACTCGCGGGTATATGCAATGAGCAGTTCTTC
TRBJ2-1 | TRBV20-1 | many | TRBD2 | CSASGTSGNYNEQFF | TGCAGTGCTTCCGGGACTAGCGGTAACTACAATGAGCAGTTCTTC
TRBJ1-1 | TRBV20-1 | . | . | CSANLGPEAFF | TGCAGTGCCAACCTGGGTCCTGAAGCTTTCTTT
TRBJ2-5 | TRBV12-5 | few | TRBD2 | CASGLGAGAETQYF | TGTGCTAGTGGTTTGGGAGCGGGAGCGGAGACCCAGTACTTC
TRBJ2-7 | TRBV20-1 | few | . | CSARGQGRESLYEQYF | TGCAGTGCTCGAGGCCAGGGGAGGGAGAGCTTGTACGAGCAGTACTTC
TRBJ2-7 | TRBV21-1 | few | . | CASTPGDEQYF | TGTGCCAGCACCCCAGGTGACGAGCAGTACTTC
TRBJ2-2 | TRBV7-6 | . | TRBD2 | CASSFTSGTNTGELFF | TGTGCCAGCAGTTTCACTAGCGGGACGAACACCGGGGAGCTGTTTTTT
TRBJ2-7 | TRBV6-5 | many | . | CASSYGDSYEQYF | TGTGCCAGCAGTTACGGAGATAGCTACGAGCAGTACTTC
TRBJ1-2 | TRBV6-2/TRBV6-3 | many | TRBD1 | CASSYPPGQKTNYGYTF | TGTGCCAGCAGTTACCCGCCGGGACAGAAGACTAACTATGGCTACACCTTC
TRBJ2-1 | TRBV5-6 | many | . | CASSLGGYNEQFF | TGTGCCAGCAGCTTAGGAGGTTACAATGAGCAGTTCTTC
TRBJ2-7 | TRBV7-9 | few | . | CASSLLGYEQYF | TGTGCCAGCAGCTTATTGGGTTACGAGCAGTACTTC
TRBJ2-2 | TRBV25-1 | . | . | CACLAANTGELFF | TGTGCCTGCTTGGCAGCGAACACCGGGGAGCTGTTTTTT
TRBJ2-4 | TRBV2 | few | TRBD2 | CASSGGSGKSKNIQYF | TGTGCCAGCAGTGGAGGTAGCGGGAAGTCCAAAAACATTCAGTACTTC
TRBJ2-3 | TRBV6-4 | . | TRBD2 | CASSAPGGTGLAGGSTDTQYF | TGTGCCAGCAGTGCTCCCGGCGGAACTGGACTAGCGGGAGGTTCTACAGATACGCAGTATTTT
TRBJ2-1 | TRBV7-9 | few | . | CASSLGPNEALF | TGTGCCAGCAGCTTAGGGCCCAATGAAGCCCTCTTC
TRBJ2-5 | TRBV28 | few | . | CASVTSGYQETQYF | TGTGCCAGCGTAACATCAGGGTACCAAGAGACCCAGTACTTC
TRBJ2-1 | TRBV5-1 | few | . | CASSLIEEAYSYNEQFF | TGCGCCAGCAGCTTGATCGAGGAGGCGTACTCCTACAATGAGCAGTTCTTC
TRBJ2-5 | TRBV5-6 | few | . | CASSFRFEETQYF | TGTGCCAGCAGCTTTAGGTTTGAGGAGACCCAGTACTTC